This T cell receptor beta chain was sequenced for a study of T cells after yellow fever vaccination. This clonotype has more than one count but fewer than ten. TCRdb redid the calling of the 5' RACE reads with MiXCR, one entry per CDR3 protein. In the table there are about 300,000 distinct CDR3 sequences, roughly 6.8% of which are singletons. The V end was cut by 3 bases, the J end by 7 bases, with 9 bases between. Germline V gene data show CDR1 as ENHRY and CDR2 as SYGVKD. The CDR3 is 13 amino acids. Sequenced here: PBMCs, sampled around 45 days after the first yellow fever vaccination. V and J are TRBV10-3 and TRBJ2-2; D may match TRBD1 or TRBD2 (6 bases each). The clonotype originates from a man between 18 and 29 years old who received the YFV17D yellow fever vaccine. Here the CDR3 reads CAISDKGGGELFF. In DNA form, the CDR3 reads TGTGCCATCAGTGACAAGGGGGGCGGGGAGCTGTTTTTT.